The 21 T cell receptor beta chains below all came from one sample that was sequenced in a study of CD8 T cells in Susac syndrome. With random hexamers, 0.5 to 1 ug RNA was reverse transcribed. TCRdb processed the immunoSEQ multiplex PCR reads anew with MiXCR; each CDR3 protein has one entry. Of approximately 300,000 distinct CDR3 sequences listed, about 91% were seen once; the top ten hold about 0.17%. The sequenced sample was CD8+ T cells from PBMCs. These receptors all stem from a human donor with multiple sclerosis.

The rearrangement uses TRBV4-3 and TRBJ1-1, with TRBD1 matching 7 bases. The CDR3 runs to 14 residues. CDR1 is LGHNA, CDR2 YSLEER, per germline. J lost 3 bases, V lost 7 bases, and 8 bases had no gene match. CDR3 sequence (DNA): TGCGCCAGCATGCAGGGGGGAGGGGACACTGAAGCTTTCTTT. Protein product: CASMQGGGDTEAFF.

The chain carries TRBV30 and TRBJ1-4; a possible D gene is TRBD1 (5 bases). This CDR3 has 14 amino acids. The V end was cut by 3 bases, the J end by 5 bases, with 13 bases between. Looked up from germline, CDR1 is GTSNPN and CDR2 is SVGIG (reference sequence). CDR3 residues: CAWSPGGGNEKLFF. The CDR3 coding sequence is TGTGCCTGGAGCCCCGGGGGGGGGAATGAAAAACTGTTTTTT.

V and J are TRBV27 and TRBJ2-7; a weak D match, TRBD1 (6 bases). The CDR3 spans 14 residues. Trimming cost V 5 bases and J 4 bases, with 15 bases left between them. CDR1 and CDR2 from the germline V gene are MNHEY and SMNVEV (reference sequence). The CDR3 DNA sequence: TGTGCCAGCAGTGGGGGCCCCTCTCCTTACGAGCAGTACTTC. This encodes CASSGGPSPYEQYF.

J is TRBJ2-1 and V is TRBV4-2; D is uncertain. With 1 base removed from V and 9 bases from J, the gap between germline ends came to 10 bases. The CDR3 is made up of 13 amino acids. Germline assignment: CDR1 LGHNA and CDR2 YNFKEQ. CDR3 sequence (DNA): TGTGCCAGCAGCCAAGGAGCCTCGTCTGAGCAGTTCTTC. Encoded protein: CASSQGASSEQFF.

The CDR3 DNA is TGTGCCAGCAGCCCCGCCTCGGGGGGGTCCTACAATGAGCAGTTCTTC. It encodes CASSPASGGSYNEQFF. The chain uses TRBV7-9 and TRBJ2-1; TRBD2 matches 8 bases. The germline gives CDR1 SEHNR, CDR2 FQNEAQ (reference sequence). V lost 5 bases, J lost 1 base, and 7 bases stayed unmatched. This CDR3 contains 16 residues.

J is TRBJ1-1 and V is TRBV12-3 or TRBV12-4; no reliable D call. This CDR3 has 15 residues. V gave up 5 bases and J gave up 5 bases, with 18 bases separating them. The CDR3 spells CASSLGSVAGTEAFF. In DNA, the CDR3 is TGTGCCAGCAGTCTCGGGAGCGTAGCGGGGACTGAAGCTTTCTTT.

This clonotype was observed a handful of times. V is TRBV4-1 and J is TRBJ2-3; 9 bases are shared with TRBD2. V shed 4 bases, J shed 2 bases, and the junction held 4 bases outside the gene matches. This CDR3 has 15 amino acids. Per the germline V gene, CDR1 is MGHRA and CDR2 is YSYEKL. CDR3 region: CASSLLAGTTDTQYF. The CDR3 DNA follows: TGCGCCAGCAGCCTCCTAGCGGGGACCACAGATACGCAGTATTTT.

The gene calls are TRBV4-2 and TRBJ2-2, with D unresolved. From germline, CDR1 is LGHNA and CDR2 YNFKEQ. V was pared by 6 bases and J by 6 bases, with 8 bases between. The CDR3 has 12 residues. In DNA form, the CDR3 reads TGTGCCAGCAGTTTCGAGGCCGGGGAGCTGTTTTTT. It specifies CASSFEAGELFF.

The chain couples TRBV28 to TRBJ2-1; D tentatively fits TRBD1 or TRBD2 (6 bases each). Germline loops: CDR1 MDHEN, CDR2 SYDVKM. CDR3 length: 14 residues. The V end was cut by 5 bases, the J end by 7 bases, with 15 bases between. The CDR3: CASSQGGGRNEQFF. The CDR3 region has the DNA TGTGCCAGCAGTCAAGGGGGTGGGAGGAATGAGCAGTTCTTC. Drawing the rest from reference TRBV28 and TRBJ2-1, the complete variable domain is DVKVTQSSRYLVKRTGEKVFLECVQDMDHENMFWYRQDPGLGLRLIYFSYDVKMKEKGDIPEGYSVSREKKERFSLILESASTNQTSMYLCASSQGGGRNEQFFGPGTRLTVL.

V and J are TRBV28 and TRBJ2-2; weak D call: TRBD1 (5 bases). The germline gives CDR1 MDHEN, CDR2 SYDVKM. The CDR3 has 16 residues. V lost 8 bases and J 0 bases, leaving 16 bases between the germline ends. CDR3 sequence: CASRSWQGPNTGELFF. In DNA, the CDR3 is TGTGCCAGCCGAAGCTGGCAGGGCCCGAACACCGGGGAGCTGTTTTTT.

This chain connects TRBV7-8 to TRBJ2-2; D possibly uses TRBD1 or TRBD2 (6 bases each). Trimming removed 11 bases from V and 0 bases from J, with 13 bases in between. Germline CDR1 and CDR2: SGHVS and FQNEAQ. This CDR3 region has 14 residues. CDR3 coding DNA: TGTGCCGGCGGGACAACTACGAACACCGGGGAGCTGTTTTTT. Encoded protein: CAGGTTTNTGELFF.

The chain joins TRBV30 to TRBJ1-2; D remains unclear. Germline CDR1 GTSNPN, CDR2 SVGIG (reference sequence). The CDR3 extends over 13 amino acids. V lost 2 bases to trimming and J lost 4 bases, with 11 bases between them. The CDR3 protein is CAWSLEAGYGYTF. The CDR3 DNA reads TGTGCCTGGAGTTTGGAAGCTGGCTATGGCTACACCTTC.

V gene TRBV28 combines with J gene TRBJ2-1, with no clear D. The CDR3 totals 12 residues. Looked up from germline, CDR1 is MDHEN and CDR2 is SYDVKM. V dropped 6 bases and J dropped 5 bases, with 8 bases sitting between them. The CDR3 sequence: CASSFTDNEQFF. CDR3 DNA: TGTGCCAGCAGCTTTACCGACAATGAGCAGTTCTTC.

The rearrangement links TRBV5-6 to TRBJ1-1, with unresolved D. V lost 1 base to trimming and J lost 10 bases, with 11 bases between them. The germline V gene has CDR1 SGHDT and CDR2 YYEEEE. The CDR3 length is 12 residues. In nucleotides, the CDR3 is TGTGCCAGCAGCTTGAGCAGCGGCGGAGCTTTCTTT. Translation gives CASSLSSGGAFF.

The V and J genes are TRBV30 and TRBJ2-1; the D gene is possibly TRBD2 (6 bases). V lost 8 bases and J lost 0, with 17 bases in between. Germline V gives CDR1 GTSNPN, CDR2 SVGIG (reference sequence). The CDR3 runs 15 residues. The CDR3 DNA sequence: TGTGCCGGGACTGGTTACGGGAGCTCCTACAATGAGCAGTTCTTC. This sequence encodes CAGTGYGSSYNEQFF.

The CDR3 loop reads CSVVFLDTQYF. The DNA of the CDR3 is TGCAGCGTTGTATTTCTAGATACGCAGTATTTT. The chain links TRBV29-1 to TRBJ2-3; D gene unclear. CDR1 and CDR2 (germline): SQVTM, ANQGSEA. Trimming stripped 4 bases from V and 5 bases from J, with 7 bases between. CDR3 length equals 11 residues.

Concerning this clonotype itself: A read error may account for a junction end that differs from germline. This chain connects TRBV7-7 to TRBJ1-5; D remains unclear. CDR3 length equals 13 residues. Germline lookup yields CDR1 SSHAT and CDR2 FNYEAQ (reference sequence). CDR3 loop: CASSLDLNQPQHF. The CDR3 coding sequence is TGTGCTAGCAGCTTAGATCTCAATCAGCCCCAGCATTTT.

This chain connects TRBV20-1 to TRBJ1-1; 10 bases line up with TRBD1. The CDR3 is 14 amino acids. CDR1 DFQATT and CDR2 SNEGSKA come from the germline V gene (reference sequence). V lost 0 bases, J lost 3 bases, and 1 base stayed unmatched. The CDR3 sequence: CSARDGTGDTEAFF. CDR3 DNA sequence: TGCAGTGCTAGAGATGGGACAGGGGACACTGAAGCTTTCTTT.

This clonotype was seen only a few times. This chain uses TRBV9 with TRBJ2-5; 7 bases map to TRBD1. Germline lookup yields CDR1 SGDLS and CDR2 YYNGEE. CDR3 length: 14 residues. The ends lost 5 bases at V and 2 bases at J; junction bases unmatched: 6. The CDR3: CASSGRDSQETQYF. Here the CDR3 DNA reads TGTGCCAGCAGTGGCCGGGACAGTCAAGAGACCCAGTACTTC. Variable domain in full (rest from reference TRBV9 and TRBJ2-5): DSGVTQTPKHLITATGQRVTLRCSPRSGDLSVYWYQQSLDQGLQFLIQYYNGEERAKGNILERFSAQQFPDLHSELNLSSLELGDSALYFCASSGRDSQETQYFGPGTRLLVL.

The chain couples TRBV2 to TRBJ1-1, with D unclear. The CDR3 loop spans 11 amino acids. Germline values: CDR1 SNHLY, CDR2 FYNNEI. V was shortened by 10 bases and J by 5 bases, with 11 bases between the two germline ends. CDR3 bases: TGTGCCAACTCGGGCGGGACTGAAGCTTTCTTT. Protein sequence: CANSGGTEAFF.

The J gene is TRBJ2-7, the V gene TRBV3-1; D not certain. CDR3 length: 13 amino acids. V lost 1 base and J 7 bases, leaving 11 bases between the germline ends. CDR1 and CDR2 from the germline V gene are LGHDT and YNNKEL (reference sequence). Written as DNA, the CDR3 is TGTGCCAGCAGCCAAGCTGTCTGGGCGGAGCAGTACTTC. Translated: CASSQAVWAEQYF.